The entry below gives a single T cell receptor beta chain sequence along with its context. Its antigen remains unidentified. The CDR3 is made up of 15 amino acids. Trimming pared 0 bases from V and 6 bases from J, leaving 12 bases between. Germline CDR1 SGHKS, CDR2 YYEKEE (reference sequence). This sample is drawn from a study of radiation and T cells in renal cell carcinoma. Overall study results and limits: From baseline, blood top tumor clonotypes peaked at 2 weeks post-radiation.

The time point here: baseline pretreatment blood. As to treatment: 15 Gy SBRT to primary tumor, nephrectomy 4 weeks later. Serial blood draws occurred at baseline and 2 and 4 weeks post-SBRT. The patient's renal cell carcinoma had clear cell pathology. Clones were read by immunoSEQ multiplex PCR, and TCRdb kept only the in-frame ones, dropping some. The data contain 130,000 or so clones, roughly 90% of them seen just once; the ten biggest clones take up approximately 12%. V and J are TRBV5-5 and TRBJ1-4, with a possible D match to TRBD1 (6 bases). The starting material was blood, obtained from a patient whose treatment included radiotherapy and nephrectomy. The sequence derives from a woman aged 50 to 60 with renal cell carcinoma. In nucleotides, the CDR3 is TGTGCCAGCAGCTTGGTCAGGAGGGGGGATGAAAAACTGTTTTTT. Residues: CASSLVRRGDEKLFF.